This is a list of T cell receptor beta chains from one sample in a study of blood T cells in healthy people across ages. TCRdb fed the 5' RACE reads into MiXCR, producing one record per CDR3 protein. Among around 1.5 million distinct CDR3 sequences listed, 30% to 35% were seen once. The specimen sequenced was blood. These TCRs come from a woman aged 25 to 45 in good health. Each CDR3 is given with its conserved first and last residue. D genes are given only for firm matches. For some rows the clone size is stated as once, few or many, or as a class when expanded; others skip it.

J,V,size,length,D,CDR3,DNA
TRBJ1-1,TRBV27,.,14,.,CASSLFAGGAEAFF,TGTGCCAGCAGTTTATTCGCGGGAGGTGCTGAAGCTTTCTTT
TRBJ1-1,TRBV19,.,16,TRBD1,CASSIQPRGRNTEAFF,TGTGCCAGTAGTATACAACCCAGGGGGCGAAACACTGAAGCTTTCTTT
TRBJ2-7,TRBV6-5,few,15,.,CASSYSLVTPYEQYF,TGTGCCAGCAGTTACTCGCTAGTGACCCCCTACGAGCAGTACTTC
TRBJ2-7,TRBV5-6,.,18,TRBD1,CASSYDRGSGQGFVEQYF,TGTGCCAGCAGCTATGATCGGGGCTCGGGACAGGGGTTTGTTGAGCAGTACTTC
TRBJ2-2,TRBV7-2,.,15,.,CASSLGTRNTGELFF,TGTGCCAGCAGCTTAGGGACTCGCAACACCGGGGAGCTGTTTTTT
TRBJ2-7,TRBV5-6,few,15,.,CASSLKGLGVYEQYF,TGTGCCAGCAGCTTGAAAGGACTGGGGGTATACGAGCAGTACTTC
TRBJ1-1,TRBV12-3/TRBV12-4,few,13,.,CASSLKVRAEAFF,TGTGCCAGCAGTTTAAAGGTCAGGGCTGAAGCTTTCTTT
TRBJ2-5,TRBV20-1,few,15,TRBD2,CSARAPSGEKETQYF,TGCAGTGCTAGAGCCCCTAGCGGGGAAAAAGAGACCCAGTACTTC
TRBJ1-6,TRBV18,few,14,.,CASSPQGGDSPLHF,TGTGCCAGCTCACCACAGGGAGGTGATTCACCCCTCCACTTT
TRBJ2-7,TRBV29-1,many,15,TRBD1,CSVEAGTASSYEQYF,TGCAGCGTTGAAGCGGGGACAGCATCCTCCTACGAGCAGTACTTC
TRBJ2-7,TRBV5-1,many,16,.,CASSPDGGRSSYEQYF,TGCGCCAGCAGCCCGGACGGTGGCAGGAGCTCCTACGAGCAGTACTTC
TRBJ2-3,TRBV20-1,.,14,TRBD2,CSATLAASTDTQYF,TGCAGTGCTACGCTAGCGGCTAGCACAGATACGCAGTATTTT
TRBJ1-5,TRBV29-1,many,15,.,CSVEDGHGGNQPQHF,TGCAGCGTTGAAGATGGACATGGGGGCAATCAGCCCCAGCATTTT
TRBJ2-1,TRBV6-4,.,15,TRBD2,CASSGAASGYNEQFF,TGTGCCAGCAGTGGGGCGGCTAGCGGCTACAATGAGCAGTTCTTC
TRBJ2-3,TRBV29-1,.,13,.,CSVGADFTDTQYF,TGCAGCGTGGGGGCGGATTTCACAGATACGCAGTATTTT
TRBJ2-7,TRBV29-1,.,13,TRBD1,CSVESDRGQEQYF,TGCAGCGTCGAATCGGACAGGGGGCAGGAGCAGTACTTC
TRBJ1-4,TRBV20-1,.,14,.,CSARGGVFPEKLFF,TGCAGTGCTAGAGGAGGGGTGTTTCCTGAAAAACTGTTTTTT
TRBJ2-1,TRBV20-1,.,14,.,CSPRAPGLVNEQFF,TGCAGTCCCCGGGCTCCGGGACTCGTCAATGAGCAGTTCTTC
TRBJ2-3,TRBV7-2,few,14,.,CASSPKRLELSQYF,TGTGCCAGCAGCCCAAAGCGCCTCGAGTTATCGCAGTATTTT
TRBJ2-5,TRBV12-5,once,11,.,CASGSRGEQYF,TGTGCTAGTGGTTCCCGGGGTGAGCAGTACTTC
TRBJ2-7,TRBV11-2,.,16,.,CASSLVRDSTVYEQYF,TGTGCCAGCAGCTTAGTACGGGACTCAACGGTTTACGAGCAGTACTTC
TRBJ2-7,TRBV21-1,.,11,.,CAIRTRGEQYF,TGTGCCATCCGGACTAGGGGTGAGCAGTACTTC
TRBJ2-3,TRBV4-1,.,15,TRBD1,CASSQPTGGPDTQYF,TGCGCCAGCAGCCAACCTACAGGGGGCCCAGATACGCAGTATTTT
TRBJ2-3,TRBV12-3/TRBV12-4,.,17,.,CASSFRSRAGSTDTQYF,TGTGCCAGCAGTTTCAGATCCCGGGCGGGGAGCACAGATACGCAGTATTTT
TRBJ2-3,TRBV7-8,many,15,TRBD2,CASSLRTSGADTQYF,TGTGCCAGCAGCTTGCGGACTAGCGGGGCAGATACGCAGTATTTT
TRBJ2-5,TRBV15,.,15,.,CATSIGRGVGETQYF,TGTGCCACCAGCATCGGACGGGGAGTCGGGGAGACCCAGTACTTC
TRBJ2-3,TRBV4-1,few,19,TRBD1,CASSPITKGDRESTDTQYF,TGCGCCAGCAGCCCAATCACGAAGGGAGACAGGGAGAGCACAGATACGCAGTATTTT
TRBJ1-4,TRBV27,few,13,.,CASSLQVAEKLFF,TGTGCCAGCAGTTTGCAGGTCGCTGAAAAACTGTTTTTT
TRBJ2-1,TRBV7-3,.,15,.,CASSSSVGSHNEQFF,TGTGCCAGCAGCTCCAGTGTGGGTAGCCACAATGAGCAGTTCTTC
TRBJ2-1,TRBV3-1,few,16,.,CASSHKGGPERNEQFF,TGTGCCAGCAGCCACAAGGGTGGGCCAGAGCGGAATGAGCAGTTCTTC
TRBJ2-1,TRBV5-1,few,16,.,CASSLTLSGSYNEQFF,TGCGCCAGCAGCTTGACCCTTAGCGGCTCCTACAATGAGCAGTTCTTC
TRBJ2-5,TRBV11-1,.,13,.,CASSLGTQETQDF,TGTGCCAGCAGCTTAGGAACCCAAGAGACCCAGGACTTC
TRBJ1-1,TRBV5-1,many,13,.,CASSWGRGTEAFF,TGCGCCAGCAGCTGGGGAAGAGGAACTGAAGCTTTCTTT
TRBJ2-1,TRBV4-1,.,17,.,CASSQDLVSPYYNEQFF,TGCGCCAGCAGCCAAGATTTGGTGAGTCCTTACTACAATGAGCAGTTCTTC
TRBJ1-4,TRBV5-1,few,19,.,CASSSARDGGPLGAEKLFF,TGCGCCAGCAGCTCCGCCCGGGACGGCGGTCCATTGGGGGCCGAAAAACTGTTTTTT
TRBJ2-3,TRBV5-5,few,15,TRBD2,CASSSPGGNTDTQYF,TGTGCCAGCAGCTCCCCGGGGGGAAACACAGATACGCAGTATTTT
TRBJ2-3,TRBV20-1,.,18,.,CSATARGDRKVSTDTQYF,TGCAGTGCCACCGCTCGGGGGGACAGGAAAGTTAGCACAGATACGCAGTATTTT
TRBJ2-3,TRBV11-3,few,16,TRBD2,CASSLGRRGVSDTQYF,TGTGCCAGCAGCTTAGGACGGCGGGGGGTGTCAGATACGCAGTATTTT
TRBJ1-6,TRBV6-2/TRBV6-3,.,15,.,CASNPSGIGNSPLHF,TGTGCCAGCAACCCGTCGGGTATCGGTAATTCACCCCTCCACTTT
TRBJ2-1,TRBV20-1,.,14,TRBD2,CSAQLAGAGNEQFF,TGCAGTGCTCAGCTAGCGGGAGCGGGGAATGAGCAGTTCTTC
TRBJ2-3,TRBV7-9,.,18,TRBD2,CASSLRSLAGLLRNTQYF,TGTGCCAGCAGCTTACGGTCCCTAGCGGGACTCCTCCGCAATACGCAGTATTTT